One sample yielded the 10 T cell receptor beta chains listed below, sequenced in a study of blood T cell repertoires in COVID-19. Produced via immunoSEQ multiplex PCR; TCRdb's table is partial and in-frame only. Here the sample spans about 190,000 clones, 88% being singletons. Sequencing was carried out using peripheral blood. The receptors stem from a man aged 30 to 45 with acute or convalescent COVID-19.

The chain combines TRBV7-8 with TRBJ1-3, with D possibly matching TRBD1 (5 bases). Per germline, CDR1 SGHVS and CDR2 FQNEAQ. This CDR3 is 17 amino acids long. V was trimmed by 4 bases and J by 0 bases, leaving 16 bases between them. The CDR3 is CASSSEGRDLSGNTIYF. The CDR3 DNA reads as TGTGCCAGCAGCTCCGAGGGGAGGGACCTCTCTGGAAACACCATATATTTT.

The CDR3 loop reads CASSLFSRGNTDTQYF. The CDR3 DNA sequence: TGTGCCAGCAGCTTGTTTTCCCGGGGTAACACAGATACGCAGTATTTT. This chain joins TRBV5-4 and TRBJ2-3; D perhaps matches TRBD2 (5 bases). Germline CDR1 SGHNT, CDR2 YYREEE (reference sequence). Trimming took 1 base from V and 2 from J, leaving 14 bases between them. The CDR3 has 16 residues.

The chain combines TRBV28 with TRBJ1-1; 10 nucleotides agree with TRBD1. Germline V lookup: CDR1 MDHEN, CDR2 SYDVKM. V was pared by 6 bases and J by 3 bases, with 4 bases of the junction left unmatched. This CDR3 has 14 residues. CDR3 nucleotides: TGTGCCAGCAGCGAGACAGGGGGCTACACTGAAGCTTTCTTT. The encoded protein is CASSETGGYTEAFF.

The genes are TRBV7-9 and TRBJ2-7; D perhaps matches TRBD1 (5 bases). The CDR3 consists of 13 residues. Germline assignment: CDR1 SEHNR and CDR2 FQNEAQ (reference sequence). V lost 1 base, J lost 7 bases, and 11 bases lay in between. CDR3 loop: CASSLGQGQEQYF. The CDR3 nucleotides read TGTGCCAGCAGCTTAGGGCAGGGCCAGGAGCAGTACTTC. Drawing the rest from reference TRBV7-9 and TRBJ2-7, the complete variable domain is DTGVSQNPRHKITKRGQNVTFRCDPISEHNRLYWYRQTLGQGPEFLTYFQNEAQLEKSRLLSDRFSAERPKGSFSTLEIQRTEQGDSAMYLCASSLGQGQEQYFGPGTRLTVT.

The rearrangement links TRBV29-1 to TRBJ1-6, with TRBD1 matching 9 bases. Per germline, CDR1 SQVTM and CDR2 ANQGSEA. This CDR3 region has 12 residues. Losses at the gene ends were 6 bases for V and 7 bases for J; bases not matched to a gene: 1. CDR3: CSVGTGNSPLHF. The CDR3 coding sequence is TGCAGCGTAGGGACAGGGAATTCACCCCTCCACTTT.

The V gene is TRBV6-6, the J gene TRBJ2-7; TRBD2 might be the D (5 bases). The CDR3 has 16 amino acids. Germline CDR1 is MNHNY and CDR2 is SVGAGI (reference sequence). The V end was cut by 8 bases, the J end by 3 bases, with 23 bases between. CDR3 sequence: CASRRYSTNLFYEQYF. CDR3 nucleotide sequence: TGTGCCAGCCGGAGGTACTCGACTAATCTATTCTACGAGCAGTACTTC.

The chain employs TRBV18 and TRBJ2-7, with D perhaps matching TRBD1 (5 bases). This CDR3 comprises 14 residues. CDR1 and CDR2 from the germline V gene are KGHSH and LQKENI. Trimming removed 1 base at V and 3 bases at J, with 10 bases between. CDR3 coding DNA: TGTGCCAGCTCACCACTGCTCGACAGCTACGAGCAGTACTTC. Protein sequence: CASSPLLDSYEQYF.

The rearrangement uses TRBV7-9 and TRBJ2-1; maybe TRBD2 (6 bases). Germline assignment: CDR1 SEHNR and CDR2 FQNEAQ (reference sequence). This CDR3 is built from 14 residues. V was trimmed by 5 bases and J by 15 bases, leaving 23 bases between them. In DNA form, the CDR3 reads TGTGCCAGCAGCGAACTGAAAGGGAGGCCTTGGGGGTTCTTC. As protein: CASSELKGRPWGFF.

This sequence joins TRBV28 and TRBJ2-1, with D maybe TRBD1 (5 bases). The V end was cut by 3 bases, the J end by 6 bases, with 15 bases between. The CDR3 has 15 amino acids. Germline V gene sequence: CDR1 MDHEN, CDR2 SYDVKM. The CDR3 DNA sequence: TGTGCCAGCAGTTTCGGCCAGGGTCTGGGCAATGAGCAGTTCTTC. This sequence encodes CASSFGQGLGNEQFF.

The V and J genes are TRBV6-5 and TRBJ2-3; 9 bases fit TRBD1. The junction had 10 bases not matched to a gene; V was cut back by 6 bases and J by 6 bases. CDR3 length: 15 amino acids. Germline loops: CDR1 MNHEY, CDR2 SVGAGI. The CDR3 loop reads CASRNNRGRGDTQYF. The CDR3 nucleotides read TGTGCCAGCAGAAATAACAGGGGGCGAGGGGATACGCAGTATTTT.